The 17 T cell receptor beta chains listed next were all sequenced from one sample in a study of blood T cell repertoires in COVID-19. The data were produced by immunoSEQ multiplex PCR, yet TCRdb's version contains in-frame clones alone and is incomplete. The repertoire holds about 42,000 clones, about 80% seen once, with under 9.5% in the top ten. The sample was peripheral blood. The receptors were sampled from a man aged 70-80 years with active or convalescent COVID-19.

The V and J genes are TRBV10-3 and TRBJ1-1; D is unresolved. Trimming cost V 7 bases and J 5 bases, with 8 bases left between them. Germline V gene lookup returns CDR1 ENHRY and CDR2 SYGVKD. CDR3 size: 11 residues. The CDR3 DNA reads as TGTGCCATCAATGGCGGGACTGAAGCTTTCTTT. This encodes CAINGGTEAFF.

This clone is labeled medium-sized. V gene TRBV27 combines with J gene TRBJ1-6; no clear D gene. The V end was cut by 6 bases, the J end by 10 bases, with 13 bases between. The germline gives CDR1 MNHEY, CDR2 SMNVEV (reference sequence). The CDR3 contains 13 residues. This CDR3 reads CASSSAGGSPLHF. As DNA, the CDR3 is TGTGCCAGCAGCTCCGCGGGTGGATCACCCCTCCACTTT.

A single count supports this clone. The chain combines TRBV7-8 with TRBJ1-2, with D perhaps matching TRBD1 (6 bases). This CDR3 is 13 amino acids long. Trimming stripped 7 bases from V and 2 bases from J, with 11 bases between. The germline V gene has CDR1 SGHVS and CDR2 FQNEAQ. CDR3 bases: TGTGCCAGCACCTTCGACAGGAACTATGGCTACACCTTC. The encoded protein is CASTFDRNYGYTF.

The chain employs TRBV29-1 and TRBJ1-1; D possibly corresponds to TRBD1 (5 bases). The CDR3 consists of 13 residues. The ends were cut back, 4 bases at V and 0 bases at J, with 9 bases in the middle. Per germline, CDR1 SQVTM and CDR2 ANQGSEA. The chain's CDR3 is CSVVRGLNTEAFF. CDR3 nucleotide sequence: TGCAGCGTTGTGCGGGGCTTGAACACTGAAGCTTTCTTT. Based on the CDR3 plus reference TRBV29-1 and TRBJ1-1, the full variable domain is SAVISQKPSRDICQRGTSLTIQCQVDSQVTMMFWYRQQPGQSLTLIATANQGSEATYESGFVIDKFPISRPNLTFSTLTVSNMSPEDSSIYLCSVVRGLNTEAFFGQGTRLTVV.

The V call is TRBV7-3, the J call TRBJ2-7; 7 bases fit TRBD1. The CDR3 covers 14 residues. The V gene end was trimmed by 5 bases and the J gene end by 3 bases; junction bases not matched to a gene: 7. Germline V gives CDR1 SGHTA, CDR2 FQGTGA. The CDR3 DNA follows: TGTGCCAGCAGCCCTACAGGGGACGACTACGAGCAGTACTTC. It yields the protein CASSPTGDDYEQYF.

The chain combines TRBV11-3 with TRBJ1-1; the D is unclear. Trimming shortened V by 1 base and J by 1 base, and 13 bases separated the two germline ends. The CDR3 spans 16 residues. Germline V gene data show CDR1 as SGHNT and CDR2 as YENEEA. The CDR3 sequence is CASSLAYGRKNTEAFF. CDR3 bases: TGTGCCAGCAGCTTAGCTTATGGCAGGAAGAACACTGAAGCTTTCTTT. The full variable domain, in which reference TRBV11-3 and TRBJ1-1 provide the parts outside the CDR3, is EAGVVQSPRYKIIEKKQPVAFWCNPISGHNTLYWYLQNLGQGPELLIRYENEEAVDDSQLPKDRFSAERLKGVDSTLKIQPAELGDSAVYLCASSLAYGRKNTEAFFGQGTRLTVV.

Only one count was recorded for this clone. The CDR3 sequence is CASSRESDEQFF. CDR3 coding DNA: TGTGCCAGCAGTCGTGAGAGCGATGAGCAGTTCTTC. The chain links TRBV7-9 to TRBJ2-1; no clear D gene. Trimming stripped 6 bases from V and 8 bases from J, with 11 bases between. The CDR3 is made up of 12 amino acids. The V gene's germline CDR1 is SEHNR and CDR2 FQNEAQ (reference sequence).

The chain links TRBV7-9 to TRBJ1-1; possibly TRBD1 for D (6 bases). The V gene lost 5 bases and the J gene lost 4 bases, with 17 bases spanning the gap. The length of the CDR3 is 15 residues. CDR1 is SEHNR, CDR2 FQNEAQ, per germline (reference sequence). The CDR3 DNA sequence: TGTGCCAGCAGCACGAACGCGGGCAGGGGCACTGAAGCTTTCTTT. It specifies CASSTNAGRGTEAFF.

This clone was observed once. The chain joins TRBV2 to TRBJ2-7; TRBD1 aligns across 7 bases. Germline lookup yields CDR1 SNHLY and CDR2 FYNNEI. Trimming took 8 bases from V and 3 from J; bases not matched to a gene: 7. This CDR3 spans 13 amino acids. The CDR3 loop reads CASRGQTLYEQYF. CDR3 DNA: TGTGCCAGCCGGGGACAGACACTCTACGAGCAGTACTTC.

The chain recombines TRBV2 with TRBJ2-6; D is possibly TRBD1 (6 bases). The V end was cut by 5 bases, the J end by 2 bases, with 10 bases between. The germline CDR1 and CDR2 sequences are SNHLY and FYNNEI. The CDR3 runs 15 residues. Here the CDR3 reads CASSKQGPGANVLTF. The CDR3 DNA reads as TGTGCCAGCAGTAAACAGGGTCCTGGGGCCAACGTCCTGACTTTC.

The chain links TRBV11-2 to TRBJ1-2; 9 bases are a match to TRBD1. The CDR3 loop spans 14 amino acids. Germline CDR1 reads SGHAT; CDR2 reads FQNNGV. Trimming took 5 bases from V and 4 from J; bases not matched to a gene: 5. The CDR3 region has the DNA TGTGCCAGCAGCCTTGGGGGACAGGGCTATGGCTACACCTTC. The encoded protein is CASSLGGQGYGYTF.

The V call is TRBV2, the J call TRBJ1-2, with 9 nucleotides matching TRBD1. This CDR3 contains 16 residues. V gave up 8 bases and J gave up 4 bases; unmatched junction bases: 14. Germline V lookup: CDR1 SNHLY, CDR2 FYNNEI. The CDR3 reads CASRPTLDRGFYGYTF. DNA of the CDR3: TGTGCCAGCCGACCGACCCTCGACAGGGGGTTCTATGGCTACACCTTC.

This clone occurred a few times. The V call is TRBV9, the J call TRBJ2-7; D is ambiguous. In germline, CDR1 is SGDLS, CDR2 YYNGEE. Trimming stripped 4 bases from V and 3 bases from J, with 5 bases between. The CDR3 consists of 11 residues. In DNA form, the CDR3 reads TGTGCCAGCAGCCCATTCTACGAGCAGTACTTC. Translating it yields CASSPFYEQYF.

This clone was picked up a small number of times. This chain connects TRBV5-1 to TRBJ1-1; D call uncertain. V was shortened by 7 bases and J by 2 bases, with 18 bases between the two germline ends. The length of the CDR3 is 15 residues. CDR1 is SGHRS and CDR2 is YFSETQ in the germline V gene. The CDR3 spells CASRPMANSNTEAFF. CDR3 bases: TGCGCCAGCCGCCCAATGGCGAACAGCAACACTGAAGCTTTCTTT.

This clone has more than one count but fewer than ten. This sequence joins TRBV2 and TRBJ2-5; perhaps TRBD2 as D (5 bases). V dropped 10 bases and J dropped 5 bases, with 8 bases sitting between them. The CDR3 has 10 amino acids. The germline CDR1 and CDR2 sequences are SNHLY and FYNNEI. The CDR3 reads CATRRETQYF. CDR3 DNA sequence: TGTGCCACCCGGAGGGAGACCCAGTACTTC.

V usage is TRBV28 and J usage is TRBJ1-1, with D tentatively TRBD1 (6 bases). Between the trimmed V and J ends, which lost 6 bases and 0 bases, there was a span of 11 bases. In germline, CDR1 is MDHEN, CDR2 SYDVKM. The CDR3 is 14 residues long. CDR3 region: CASSVQGLNTEAFF. CDR3 DNA: TGTGCCAGCAGCGTACAGGGACTGAACACTGAAGCTTTCTTT. The full variable domain, with the rest looked up from reference TRBV28 and TRBJ1-1, is DVKVTQSSRYLVKRTGEKVFLECVQDMDHENMFWYRQDPGLGLRLIYFSYDVKMKEKGDIPEGYSVSREKKERFSLILESASTNQTSMYLCASSVQGLNTEAFFGQGTRLTVV.

In nucleotides, the CDR3 is TGTGCCAGTAGCACCCCCGGGGGGTACGAGCAGTACTTC. Translated, it gives CASSTPGGYEQYF. The chain couples TRBV19 to TRBJ2-7; TRBD2 matches at 7 bases. V gave up 6 bases and J gave up 4 bases; unmatched junction bases: 6. The CDR3 covers 13 residues. Germline CDR1 and CDR2: LNHDA and SQIVND (reference sequence). The entire variable domain, with the rest obtained from reference TRBV19 and TRBJ2-7, is as follows: DGGITQSPKYLFRKEGQNVTLSCEQNLNHDAMYWYRQDPGQGLRLIYYSQIVNDFQKGDIAEGYSVSREKKESFPLTVTSAQKNPTAFYLCASSTPGGYEQYFGPGTRLTVT.